The rows below give T cell receptor beta chains drawn from one sample of a study of blood T cell repertoires in COVID-19. Measured with immunoSEQ multiplex PCR; TCRdb has only the in-frame clones, and not every one. Of around 240,000 clones in the sample, approximately 90% were seen once. Sequencing input: PBMCs or T cells enriched from blood (not recorded which). The origin of the receptors is a man aged 45-60 years who had been exposed to COVID-19. The CDR3 runs from the conserved cysteine through the conserved F or W. Each record gives: J gene, V gene, clone size, D gene, CDR3 protein, CDR3 DNA. A D gene is named only where the DNA matches it firmly. The size of a clone is reported for some rows only, either as once, few or many, or as a class for expanded clones.

>TRBJ1-1|TRBV20-1|-|-
CSASHGRRGGTEAFF
TGCAGTGCTAGTCACGGACGGCGGGGAGGCACTGAAGCTTTCTTT
>TRBJ1-4|TRBV5-1|-|-
CASSLLGGPNEKLFF
TGCGCCAGCAGCTTGTTGGGGGGGCCGAATGAAAAACTGTTTTTT
>TRBJ2-1|TRBV5-1|-|-
CASRNEASSYNEQFF
TGCGCCAGCAGGAATGAGGCGAGCTCCTACAATGAGCAGTTCTTC
>TRBJ2-1|TRBV5-4|-|-
CASSLGRGGGSYNEQFF
TGTGCCAGCAGCTTGGGGAGGGGAGGGGGCTCCTACAATGAGCAGTTCTTC
>TRBJ1-2|TRBV5-1|-|-
CASSLNTGNYGYTF
TGCGCCAGCAGCTTAAATACAGGGAACTATGGCTACACCTTC
>TRBJ1-1|TRBV28|few|-
CASIFGLTNTEAFF
TGTGCCAGCATCTTCGGACTCACGAACACTGAAGCTTTCTTT
>TRBJ1-1|TRBV5-1|-|-
CASSLVGGPNTEAFF
TGCGCCAGCAGCTTGGTGGGGGGTCCGAACACTGAAGCTTTCTTT
>TRBJ2-5|TRBV19|-|TRBD2
CASSILREGLGQETQYF
TGTGCCAGTAGTATATTGCGGGAGGGCCTGGGACAAGAGACCCAGTACTTC
>TRBJ2-7|TRBV2|-|TRBD1
CASSQRGTGPYEQYF
TGTGCCAGCAGCCAGAGGGGGACAGGGCCCTACGAGCAGTACTTC
>TRBJ2-1|TRBV5-4|-|-
CASTSTVSYNEQFF
TGTGCCAGCACGTCCACAGTGTCCTACAATGAGCAGTTCTTC
>TRBJ2-5|TRBV5-1|-|TRBD2
CASSLGWLAGPFQETQYF
TGCGCCAGCAGCTTGGGGTGGCTAGCGGGACCCTTCCAAGAGACCCAGTACTTC
>TRBJ2-1|TRBV4-2|-|TRBD2
CASSQGIAGGRTFISYNEQFF
TGTGCCAGCAGCCAAGGTATAGCGGGGGGGCGGACGTTTATATCCTACAATGAGCAGTTCTTC
>TRBJ2-1|TRBV5-1|-|TRBD1
CASSVTGTDYNEQFF
TGCGCCAGCAGCGTTACCGGGACAGACTACAATGAGCAGTTCTTC
>TRBJ1-4|TRBV9|-|TRBD1
CASSANRGSTNEKLFF
TGTGCCAGCAGCGCTAACAGGGGATCAACTAATGAAAAACTGTTTTTT
>TRBJ1-1|TRBV5-1|-|-
CASSLAWTPDEAFF
TGCGCCAGCAGCTTGGCCTGGACACCTGACGAAGCTTTCTTT
>TRBJ1-2|TRBV28|-|-
CASSTTGLGGYTF
TGTGCCAGCAGTACGACAGGTCTCGGTGGCTACACCTTC
>TRBJ1-4|TRBV5-1|-|-
CASSFSGGTINEKLFF
TGCGCCAGCAGCTTTTCTGGGGGGACCATTAATGAAAAACTGTTTTTT
>TRBJ1-3|TRBV3-1/TRBV3-2|once|-
CASSPRGSGNTIYF
TGTGCCAGCAGCCCTAGGGGCTCTGGAAACACCATATATTTT
>TRBJ1-2|TRBV15|once|-
CATSRKVGGLGGYTF
TGTGCCACCAGCAGGAAGGTGGGGGGACTGGGCGGCTACACCTTC
>TRBJ1-1|TRBV5-1|-|-
CASSFPQTAGGNTEAFF
TGCGCCAGCAGCTTCCCACAAACCGCCGGGGGGAACACTGAAGCTTTCTTT
>TRBJ2-1|TRBV3-1/TRBV3-2|-|TRBD2
CASSQDSAGDDNEQFF
TGTGCCAGCAGCCAAGATTCAGCGGGGGATGACAATGAGCAGTTCTTC
>TRBJ2-1|TRBV19|-|-
CASTQGSGTYLSSYNEQFF
TGTGCCAGTACCCAAGGTAGCGGAACTTACCTTTCCTCCTACAATGAGCAGTTCTTC
>TRBJ1-6|TRBV28|-|-
CASETLQGLNSPLHF
TGTGCCAGCGAAACCCTACAGGGCCTCAATTCACCCCTCCACTTT
>TRBJ2-3|TRBV2|-|TRBD2
CASRAGTSVDPQYF
TGTGCCAGCAGGGCCGGGACTAGCGTTGACCCGCAGTATTTT
>TRBJ2-7|TRBV7-8|once|-
CASSPSAGISQKDYEQYF
TGTGCCAGCAGCCCCTCCGCGGGGATTAGTCAGAAGGACTACGAGCAGTACTTC
>TRBJ1-4|TRBV18|-|-
CASSPTQRERSTNEKLFF
TGTGCCAGCTCACCAACTCAAAGGGAGAGATCAACTAATGAAAAACTGTTTTTT
>TRBJ2-5|TRBV11-3|-|-
CASGRANQETQYF
TGTGCCAGCGGGCGGGCGAACCAAGAGACCCAGTACTTC
>TRBJ2-1|TRBV12-5|-|TRBD2
CASAQTSGGYSEQFF
TGTGCTAGTGCCCAGACTAGCGGGGGTTATAGTGAGCAGTTCTTC
>TRBJ1-2|TRBV14|once|-
CASSQDGTIGYTF
TGTGCCAGCAGCCAAGATGGGACAATCGGCTACACCTTC
>TRBJ2-1|TRBV12-5|-|TRBD2
CASVHSGGSYNEQFF
TGTGCTAGTGTCCATAGCGGGGGGTCCTACAATGAGCAGTTCTTC
>TRBJ2-3|TRBV18|-|-
CASSPLQARTDTQYF
TGTGCCAGCTCACCACTGCAGGCTCGGACAGATACGCAGTATTTT
>TRBJ1-2|TRBV10-3|-|TRBD1
CATRTGQGGGYTF
TGTGCCACCCGAACTGGACAGGGGGGTGGCTACACCTTC
>TRBJ1-5|TRBV9|-|-
CASSPSVNSNQPQHF
TGTGCCAGCAGCCCGTCGGTTAATAGCAATCAGCCCCAGCATTTT
>TRBJ1-6|TRBV5-1|-|-
CASSPETQGNSPLHF
TGCGCCAGCAGCCCGGAAACTCAGGGAAATTCACCCCTCCACTTT
>TRBJ2-7|TRBV11-3|few|-
CAILRGQIKFKVYEQYF
TGTGCCATCCTTAGAGGACAGATAAAATTCAAGGTCTACGAGCAGTACTTC
>TRBJ1-2|TRBV28|-|-
CASSLIQIYGYTF
TGTGCCAGCAGTTTAATACAAATCTATGGCTACACCTTC
>TRBJ2-1|TRBV5-1|-|-
CASSLDGHGNEQFF
TGCGCCAGCAGCTTGGATGGGCATGGGAATGAGCAGTTCTTC
>TRBJ1-1|TRBV5-1|once|TRBD1
CASSVDRANTEAFF
TGCGCCAGCAGCGTGGACAGGGCCAACACTGAAGCTTTCTTT
>TRBJ2-2|TRBV15|once|-
CATSSRLGVTGELFF
TGTGCCACCAGCAGTAGACTAGGCGTCACCGGGGAGCTGTTTTTT
>TRBJ2-2|TRBV19|once|-
CASSPNNLRVGAGELFF
TGTGCCAGTAGTCCCAACAACCTCAGGGTTGGGGCCGGGGAGCTGTTTTTT
>TRBJ2-3|TRBV2|few|TRBD2
CASQTLRLAGAADTQYF
TGTGCCAGCCAAACCCTCAGACTAGCGGGGGCGGCAGATACGCAGTATTTT
>TRBJ2-3|TRBV5-1|-|-
CASSFIHGGNTDTQYF
TGCGCCAGCAGCTTTATTCATGGCGGTAACACAGATACGCAGTATTTT
>TRBJ1-1|TRBV6-5|-|-
CASSRQGSEAFF
TGTGCCAGCAGCCGTCAGGGGAGTGAAGCTTTCTTT
>TRBJ1-6|TRBV5-1|-|-
CASSLAGRSPLHF
TGCGCCAGCAGCTTGGCCGGGAGATCACCCCTCCACTTT
>TRBJ2-5|TRBV6-2/TRBV6-3|once|TRBD2
CASSFRGLASKTQYF
TGTGCCAGCAGCTTCCGCGGACTAGCTTCCAAGACCCAGTACTTC
>TRBJ2-3|TRBV6-9|-|TRBD2
CASSPLSGPSTDTQYF
TGTGCCAGCAGCCCCCTTAGCGGGCCTAGCACAGATACGCAGTATTTT
>TRBJ1-5|TRBV28|-|TRBD1
CASTGSQGDQPQHF
TGTGCCAGCACGGGGAGTCAGGGGGATCAGCCCCAGCATTTT
>TRBJ1-3|TRBV12-3/TRBV12-4|-|-
CASSPSSGNTIYF
TGTGCCAGCAGCCCCTCCTCTGGAAACACCATATATTTT